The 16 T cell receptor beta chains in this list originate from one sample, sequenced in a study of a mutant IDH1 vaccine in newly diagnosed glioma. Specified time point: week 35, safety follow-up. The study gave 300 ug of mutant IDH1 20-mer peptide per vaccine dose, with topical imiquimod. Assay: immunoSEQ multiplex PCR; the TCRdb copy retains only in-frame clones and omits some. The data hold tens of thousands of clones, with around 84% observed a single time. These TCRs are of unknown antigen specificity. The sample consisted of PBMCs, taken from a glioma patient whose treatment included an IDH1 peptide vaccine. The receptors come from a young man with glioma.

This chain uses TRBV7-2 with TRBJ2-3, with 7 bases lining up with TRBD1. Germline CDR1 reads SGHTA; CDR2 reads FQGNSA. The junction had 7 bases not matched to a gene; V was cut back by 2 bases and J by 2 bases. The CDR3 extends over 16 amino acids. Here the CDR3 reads CASSLMGTENTDTQYF. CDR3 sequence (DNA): TGTGCCAGCAGCTTAATGGGGACAGAGAACACAGATACGCAGTATTTT.

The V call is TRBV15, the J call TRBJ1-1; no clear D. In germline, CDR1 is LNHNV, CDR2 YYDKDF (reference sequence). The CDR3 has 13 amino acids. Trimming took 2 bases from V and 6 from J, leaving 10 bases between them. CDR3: CATSRRLNSEAFF. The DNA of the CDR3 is TGTGCCACCAGCAGAAGACTGAATTCTGAAGCTTTCTTT.

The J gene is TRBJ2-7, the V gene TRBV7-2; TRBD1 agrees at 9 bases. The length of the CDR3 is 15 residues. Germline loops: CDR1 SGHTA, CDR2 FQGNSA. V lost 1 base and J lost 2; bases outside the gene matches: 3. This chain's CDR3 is CASSLDGTGTYEQYF. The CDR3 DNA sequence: TGTGCCAGCAGCTTAGACGGGACAGGGACCTACGAGCAGTACTTC.

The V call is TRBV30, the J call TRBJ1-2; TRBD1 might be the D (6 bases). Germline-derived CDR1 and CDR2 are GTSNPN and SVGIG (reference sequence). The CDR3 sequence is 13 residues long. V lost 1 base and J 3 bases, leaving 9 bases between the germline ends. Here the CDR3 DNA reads TGTGCCTGGAGTGGGAGGGGGGACTATGGCTACACCTTC. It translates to CAWSGRGDYGYTF.

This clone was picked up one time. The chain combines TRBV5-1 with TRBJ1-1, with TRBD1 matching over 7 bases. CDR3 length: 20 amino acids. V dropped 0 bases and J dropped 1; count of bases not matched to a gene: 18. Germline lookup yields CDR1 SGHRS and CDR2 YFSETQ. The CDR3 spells CASSLGLTGKWRDRNTEAFF. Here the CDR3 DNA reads TGCGCCAGCAGCTTGGGATTAACAGGGAAATGGAGGGACAGGAACACTGAAGCTTTCTTT.

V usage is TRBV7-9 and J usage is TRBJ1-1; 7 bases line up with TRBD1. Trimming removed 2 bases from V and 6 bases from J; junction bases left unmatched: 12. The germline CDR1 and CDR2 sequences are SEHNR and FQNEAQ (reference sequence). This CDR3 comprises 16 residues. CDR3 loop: CASSLLQGRTWAEAFF. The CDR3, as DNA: TGTGCCAGCAGCTTACTACAGGGGCGAACCTGGGCTGAAGCTTTCTTT.

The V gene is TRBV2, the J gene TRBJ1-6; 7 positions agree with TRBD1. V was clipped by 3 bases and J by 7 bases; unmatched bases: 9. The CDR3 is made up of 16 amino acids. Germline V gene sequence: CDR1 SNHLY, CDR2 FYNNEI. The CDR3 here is CASSDRRTGKNSPLHF. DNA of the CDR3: TGTGCCAGCAGTGACAGGAGGACAGGCAAAAATTCACCCCTCCACTTT. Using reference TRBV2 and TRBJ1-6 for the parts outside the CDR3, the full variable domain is EPEVTQTPSHQVTQMGQEVILRCVPISNHLYFYWYRQILGQKVEFLVSFYNNEISEKSEIFDDQFSVERPDGSNFTLKIRSTKLEDSAMYFCASSDRRTGKNSPLHFGNGTRLTVT.

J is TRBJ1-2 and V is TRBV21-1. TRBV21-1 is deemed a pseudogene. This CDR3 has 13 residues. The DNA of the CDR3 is TGTGCCGGGCTTCAAGCGGGGCGTTATGGCTACACCTTC. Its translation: CAGLQAGRYGYTF.

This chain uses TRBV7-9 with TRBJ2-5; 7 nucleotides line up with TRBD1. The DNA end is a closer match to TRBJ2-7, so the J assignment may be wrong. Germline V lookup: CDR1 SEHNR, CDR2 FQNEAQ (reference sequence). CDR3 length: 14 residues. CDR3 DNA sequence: TGTGCCAGCAGCCTGGGACAGAGCTCCTACGAGCAGTACTTC. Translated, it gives CASSLGQSSYEQYF.

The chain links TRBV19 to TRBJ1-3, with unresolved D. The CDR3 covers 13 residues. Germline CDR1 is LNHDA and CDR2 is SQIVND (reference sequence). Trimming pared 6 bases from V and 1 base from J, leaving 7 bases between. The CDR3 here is CASSSLSGNTIYF. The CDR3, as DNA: TGTGCCAGTAGCTCACTTTCTGGAAACACCATATATTTT.

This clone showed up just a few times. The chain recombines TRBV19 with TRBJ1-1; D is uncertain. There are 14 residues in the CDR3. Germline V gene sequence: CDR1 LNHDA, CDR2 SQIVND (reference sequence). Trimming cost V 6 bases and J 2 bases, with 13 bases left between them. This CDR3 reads CASSPSLHNTEAFF. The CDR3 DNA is TGTGCCAGTAGCCCGTCCTTACATAACACTGAAGCTTTCTTT.

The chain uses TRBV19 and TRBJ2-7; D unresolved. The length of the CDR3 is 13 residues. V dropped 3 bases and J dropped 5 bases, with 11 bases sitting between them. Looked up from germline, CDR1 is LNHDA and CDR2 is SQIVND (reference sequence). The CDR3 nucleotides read TGTGCCAGTAGTATTAACCTTAGTGACGAGCAGTACTTC. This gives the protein CASSINLSDEQYF.

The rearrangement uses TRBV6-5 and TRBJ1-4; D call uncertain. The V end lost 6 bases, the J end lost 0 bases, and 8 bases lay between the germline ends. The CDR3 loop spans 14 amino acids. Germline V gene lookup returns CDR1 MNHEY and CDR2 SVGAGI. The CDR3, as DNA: TGTGCCAGCAGGGATACCACAACTAATGAAAAACTGTTTTTT. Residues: CASRDTTTNEKLFF.

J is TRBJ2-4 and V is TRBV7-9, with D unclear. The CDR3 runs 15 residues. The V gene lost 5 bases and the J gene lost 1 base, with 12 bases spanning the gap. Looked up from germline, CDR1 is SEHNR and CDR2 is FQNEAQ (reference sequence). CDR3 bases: TGTGCCAGCAGCCAGTCGGAGATGGCCAAAAACATTCAGTACTTC. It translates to CASSQSEMAKNIQYF. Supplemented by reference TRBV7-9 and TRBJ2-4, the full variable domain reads DTGVSQNPRHKITKRGQNVTFRCDPISEHNRLYWYRQTLGQGPEFLTYFQNEAQLEKSRLLSDRFSAERPKGSFSTLEIQRTEQGDSAMYLCASSQSEMAKNIQYFGAGTRLSVL.

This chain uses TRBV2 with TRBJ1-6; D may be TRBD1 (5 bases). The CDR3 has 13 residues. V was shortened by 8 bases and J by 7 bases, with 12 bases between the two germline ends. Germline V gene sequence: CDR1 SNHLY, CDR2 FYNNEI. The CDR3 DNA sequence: TGTGCCAGCGGAGGGGAAGGAAATTCACCCCTCCACTTT. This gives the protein CASGGEGNSPLHF.

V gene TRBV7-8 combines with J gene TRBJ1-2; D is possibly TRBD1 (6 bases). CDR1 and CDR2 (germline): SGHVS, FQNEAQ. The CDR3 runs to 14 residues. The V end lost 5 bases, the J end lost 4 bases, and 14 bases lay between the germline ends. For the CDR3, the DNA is TGTGCCAGCAGCCCCCAACAGGGCCCCTATGGCTACACCTTC. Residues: CASSPQQGPYGYTF.